This section outlines one T cell receptor (beta chain) sequence together with its context. The entry originates in a study of control samples from healthy donors and cancer patients. Germline V CDR1 and CDR2: MDHEN, SYDVKM. The CDR3 length is 14 residues. V lost 3 bases and J 2 bases, leaving 8 bases between the germline ends. Here immunoSEQ multiplex PCR was the method, and the copy in TCRdb shows in-frame clones only, minus some. The sample comprises approximately 94,000 clones, roughly 84% of which are singletons, and roughly 39% rests with the top ten. This clonotype was obtained from a man in his 70s with lung cancer. The chain recombines TRBV28 with TRBJ1-5; no definite D call. Source material: PBMCs. The CDR3 coding sequence is TGTGCCAGCAGTTTCCTTGGGGGCAATCAGCCCCAGCATTTT. Residues: CASSFLGGNQPQHF.